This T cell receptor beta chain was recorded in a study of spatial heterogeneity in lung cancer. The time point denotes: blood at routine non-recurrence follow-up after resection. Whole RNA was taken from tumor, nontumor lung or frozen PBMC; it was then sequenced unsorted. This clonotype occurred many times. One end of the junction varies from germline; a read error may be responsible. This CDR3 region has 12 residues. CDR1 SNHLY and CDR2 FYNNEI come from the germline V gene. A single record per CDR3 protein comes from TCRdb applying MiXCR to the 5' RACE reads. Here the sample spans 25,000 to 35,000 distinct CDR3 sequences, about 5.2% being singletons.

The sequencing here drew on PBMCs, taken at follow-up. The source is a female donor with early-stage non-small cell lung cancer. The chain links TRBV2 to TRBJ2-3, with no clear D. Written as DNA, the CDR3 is TGTGCCACCCCCGACCCCACAAATACGCAGTATTTT. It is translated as CATPDPTNTQYF.